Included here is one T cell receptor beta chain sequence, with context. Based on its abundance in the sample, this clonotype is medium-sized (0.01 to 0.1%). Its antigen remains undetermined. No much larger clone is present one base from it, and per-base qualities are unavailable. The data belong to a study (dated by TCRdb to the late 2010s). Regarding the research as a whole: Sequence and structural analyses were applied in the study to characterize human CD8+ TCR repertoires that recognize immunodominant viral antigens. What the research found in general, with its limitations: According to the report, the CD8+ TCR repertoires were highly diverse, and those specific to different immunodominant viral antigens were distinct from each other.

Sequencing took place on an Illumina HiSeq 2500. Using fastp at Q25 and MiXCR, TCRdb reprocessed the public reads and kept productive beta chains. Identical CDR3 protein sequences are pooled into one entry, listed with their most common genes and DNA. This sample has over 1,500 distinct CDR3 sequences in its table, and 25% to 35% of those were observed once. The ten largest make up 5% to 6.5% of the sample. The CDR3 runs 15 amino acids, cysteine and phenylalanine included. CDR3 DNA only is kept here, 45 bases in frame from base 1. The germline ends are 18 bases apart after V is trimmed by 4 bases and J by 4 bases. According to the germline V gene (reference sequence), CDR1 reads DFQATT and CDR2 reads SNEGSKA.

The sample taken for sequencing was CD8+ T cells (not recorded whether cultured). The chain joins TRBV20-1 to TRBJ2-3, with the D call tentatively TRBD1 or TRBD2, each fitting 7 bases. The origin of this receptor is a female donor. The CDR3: CSAIPDRAGADTQYF. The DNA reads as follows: TGCAGTGCTATTCCCGACAGGGCGGGGGCAGATACGCAGTATTTT.